The 10 T cell receptor beta chains reported below all come from one sample, sequenced in a study of blood T cell repertoires in COVID-19. Repertoires were generated with immunoSEQ multiplex PCR, while TCRdb's copy carries only in-frame clones and drops some. The data hold under 200,000 clones, with 80% to 90% observed a single time. The specimen was PBMCs or T cells enriched from blood (not recorded which). The source of these receptors is a woman in her forties or fifties in a cohort exposed to, infected with or recovered from COVID-19 (not recorded which).

The chain carries TRBV27 and TRBJ2-1; D is uncertain. The CDR3 totals 17 residues. The V gene lost 7 bases and the J gene lost 0 bases, with 19 bases spanning the gap. CDR1 is MNHEY and CDR2 is SMNVEV in the germline V gene (reference sequence). DNA of the CDR3: TGTGCCAGCAAAGGTAAAGGCTCTTCTAGCTCCTACAATGAGCAGTTCTTC. The encoded protein is CASKGKGSSSSYNEQFF.

V and J are TRBV28 and TRBJ1-2; 10 bases fit TRBD1. CDR1 is MDHEN, CDR2 SYDVKM, per germline. The CDR3 has 16 amino acids. Germline trimming cut 4 bases from V and 4 bases from J; bases unmatched to any gene: 9. The CDR3 loop is CASSYADRGRAYGYTF. As DNA, the CDR3 is TGTGCCAGCAGTTATGCCGACAGGGGGCGTGCCTATGGCTACACCTTC.

The chain joins TRBV5-1 to TRBJ1-5; D uncertain. Germline V gene sequence: CDR1 SGHRS, CDR2 YFSETQ. The germline V and J ends were trimmed by 0 bases and 0 bases, with 7 bases remaining between them. The CDR3 spans 15 residues. The CDR3 reads CASSLEPYSNQPQHF. The CDR3 DNA is TGCGCCAGCAGCTTGGAGCCCTATAGCAATCAGCCCCAGCATTTT.

The genes are TRBV5-1 and TRBJ2-1; D not resolved. The CDR3 has 14 residues. The V end lost 0 bases, the J end lost 5 bases, and 9 bases lay between the germline ends. Germline V gives CDR1 SGHRS, CDR2 YFSETQ. This chain's CDR3 is CASSLVPPDNEQFF. The CDR3 bases are TGCGCCAGCAGCTTGGTTCCTCCAGACAATGAGCAGTTCTTC.

The V call is TRBV6-1, the J call TRBJ1-1; TRBD1 matches at 7 bases. Germline V lookup: CDR1 MNHNS, CDR2 SASEGT. The CDR3 spans 14 residues. J was trimmed by 4 bases and V by 3 bases; bases with no gene match: 5. CDR3 coding DNA: TGTGCCAGCAGTGATGTCCAGGGGGGCACTGAAGCTTTCTTT. Its protein product is CASSDVQGGTEAFF.

The chain joins TRBV5-4 to TRBJ2-1, with 7 bases lining up with TRBD1. The CDR3 sequence is 12 residues long. Germline V gene sequence: CDR1 SGHNT, CDR2 YYREEE (reference sequence). J gave up 13 bases and V 2 bases, and 6 bases lay outside the gene matches. CDR3 sequence (DNA): TGTGCCAGCAGCTTATCGGGGACAGATCAGTTCTTC. Encoded protein: CASSLSGTDQFF.

This chain links TRBV28 with TRBJ1-1, with D possibly TRBD1 on 5 matching bases. The length of the CDR3 is 16 residues. The ends were cut back, 4 bases at V and 5 bases at J, with 20 bases in the middle. The V gene's germline CDR1 is MDHEN and CDR2 SYDVKM. The CDR3 nucleotides read TGTGCCAGCAGTTCCCCCGGGGGACGAAGAAGGACTGAAGCTTTCTTT. Translating it yields CASSSPGGRRRTEAFF. Filled out from reference TRBV28 and TRBJ1-1, the complete variable domain reads DVKVTQSSRYLVKRTGEKVFLECVQDMDHENMFWYRQDPGLGLRLIYFSYDVKMKEKGDIPEGYSVSREKKERFSLILESASTNQTSMYLCASSSPGGRRRTEAFFGQGTRLTVV.

The chain has TRBV3-1 (or the pseudogene TRBV3-2) and TRBJ2-3, with 12 bases that match TRBD2. The CDR3 has 18 amino acids. Germline CDR1 reads LGHDT; CDR2 reads YNNKEL (reference sequence). Losses at the gene ends were 5 bases for V and 5 bases for J; bases not matched to a gene: 14. The CDR3 nucleotides read TGTGCCAGCAGCGCCGGACCGACTAGCGGGAGTAACGTAGATACGCAGTATTTT. Translation: CASSAGPTSGSNVDTQYF.

J is TRBJ1-1 and V is TRBV12-3 or TRBV12-4; no definite D call. Trimming removed 4 bases from V and 11 bases from J, with 14 bases in between. The CDR3 is 12 residues long. Written as DNA, the CDR3 is TGTGCCAGCAGTTACCCCGTCGGAGATGCTTTCTTT. Its translation is CASSYPVGDAFF.

On this clone: Other DNA sequences in this specimen translate into the identical CDR3. V gene TRBV28 combines with J gene TRBJ1-2; D possibly corresponds to TRBD1 (5 bases). The CDR3 is made up of 12 amino acids. In germline, CDR1 is MDHEN, CDR2 SYDVKM. The germline V and J ends were trimmed by 6 bases and 5 bases, with 10 bases remaining between them. The CDR3 DNA reads TGTGCCAGCAGGGCGGGGGGGTATGGCTACACCTTC. It yields the protein CASRAGGYGYTF.